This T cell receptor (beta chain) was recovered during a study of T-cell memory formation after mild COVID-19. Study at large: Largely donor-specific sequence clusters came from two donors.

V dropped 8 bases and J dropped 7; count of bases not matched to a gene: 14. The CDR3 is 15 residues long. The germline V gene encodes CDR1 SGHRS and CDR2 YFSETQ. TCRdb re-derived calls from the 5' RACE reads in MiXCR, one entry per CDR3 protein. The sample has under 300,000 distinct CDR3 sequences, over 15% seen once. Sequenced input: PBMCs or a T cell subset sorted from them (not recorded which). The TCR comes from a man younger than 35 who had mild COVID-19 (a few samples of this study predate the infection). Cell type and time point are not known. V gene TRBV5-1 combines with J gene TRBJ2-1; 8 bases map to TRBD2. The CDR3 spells CASKTERGGRNEQFF. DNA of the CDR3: TGCGCCAGTAAGACAGAACGGGGGGGGAGGAATGAGCAGTTCTTC.